This T cell receptor beta chain is from a study of blood T cells in healthy people across ages. At the level of the study: T cells yielded about one barcoded beta molecule per two cells through template switching. General study results and limits: Roughly linear declines in TCR beta diversity per million T cells occurred with age. From one million sequenced T cells, diversity estimates were lower bounds.

A remark on this clonotype: Its antigen remains unidentified.

Primed by a sample-barcoded 5' primer and a J-beta primer mix, a second PCR proceeded for about 7 to 12 cycles. Every individual sample yielded 3 million or more paired-end reads (each containing CDR3). TCRdb re-called the 5' RACE reads with MiXCR, one entry per CDR3 protein. This table has 700,000 to 950,000 distinct CDR3 sequences, 58% appearing once. The CDR3 loop spans 14 amino acids. Trimming shortened V by 3 bases and J by 5 bases, and 13 bases separated the two germline ends. The V gene's germline CDR1 is MDHEN and CDR2 SYDVKM. The sample was blood. The receptor was derived from a man aged 30 to 39 in good health. This chain joins TRBV28 and TRBJ2-5; D is uncertain. CDR3 in DNA: TGTGCCAGCAGTTTCACCGTGATCTTGGAGACCCAGTACTTC. This sequence encodes CASSFTVILETQYF.